The entry that follows covers one TCR beta chain sequence. Its matching antigen is unknown. At one of its ends the junction is not consistent with the germline gene, which may arise from a read error. Germline CDR1 reads DFQATT; CDR2 reads SNEGSKA (reference sequence). This CDR3 contains 14 residues. All patients reached thyroid surgery having received no treatment beforehand. The data stem from a study of metastatic and nonmetastatic thyroid tumors. Findings and limits, study-wide: A significant increase in TCR beta diversity was reportedly seen in malignant thyroid tumors relative to benign nodules, in blood and tumor.

The authors' processing: Clinicopathological groups differed in CDR3, with these differences serving to build a distant-metastasis classifier for papillary thyroid cancer. TCRdb re-processed the PCR reads through MiXCR. The V and J calls reflect TCRdb's pipeline rather than the authors' work. The data contain approximately 26,000 clones, roughly 24% of them singletons. This chain uses TRBV20-1 with TRBJ2-5, with a weak D call TRBD1 (6 bases). Input material: blood. The TCR was taken from a female donor with papillary thyroid cancer or a benign thyroid nodule (not recorded which). Some clones in this sample may be carry-over from other donors' samples. The CDR3, as DNA: TGCAGAGTGGCAAGGGGGAGCGTAGAAGAGACACAGTACTTC. Translating gives CRVARGSVEETQYF.